This T cell receptor (beta chain) was observed in a study of T cell responses to AZD1222 COVID-19 vaccine. Sequencing was performed with immunoSEQ multiplex PCR; in TCRdb, only in-frame clones are kept and a portion is missing. Among 100,000 to 150,000 clones listed, 85% to 90% were seen once. The CDR3 spans 15 residues. Specimen: peripheral blood, collected on day 0 of MenACWY control vaccination. This sequence originates from an adult in good health. The rearrangement links TRBV21-1 to TRBJ2-7; the D call TRBD1 from the table was never checked on the DNA. TRBV21-1 is reported as a pseudogene. In DNA, the CDR3 is TGTGCCAGCAGCCTCCAAAACAGACCCTCCTACGAGCAGTACTTC. Amino acid sequence: CASSLQNRPSYEQYF.